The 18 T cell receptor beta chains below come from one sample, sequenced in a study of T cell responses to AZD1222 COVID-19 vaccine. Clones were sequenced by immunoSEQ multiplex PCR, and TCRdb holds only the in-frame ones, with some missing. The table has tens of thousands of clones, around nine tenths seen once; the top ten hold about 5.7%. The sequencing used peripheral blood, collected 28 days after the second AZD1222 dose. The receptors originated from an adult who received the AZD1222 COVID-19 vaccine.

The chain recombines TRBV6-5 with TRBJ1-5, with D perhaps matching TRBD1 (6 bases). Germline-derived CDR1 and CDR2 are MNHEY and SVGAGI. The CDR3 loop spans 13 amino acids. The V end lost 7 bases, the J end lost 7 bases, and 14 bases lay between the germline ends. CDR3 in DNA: TGTGCCAGCAAGAACAGGGCGGGCCAGCCCCAGCATTTT. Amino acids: CASKNRAGQPQHF.

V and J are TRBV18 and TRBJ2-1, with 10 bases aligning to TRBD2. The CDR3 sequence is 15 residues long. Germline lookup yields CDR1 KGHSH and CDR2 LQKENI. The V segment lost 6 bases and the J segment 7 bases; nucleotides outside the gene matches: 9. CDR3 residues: CASSSGSGGSNEQFF. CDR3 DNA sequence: TGTGCCAGCTCCTCTGGTAGCGGGGGGTCAAATGAGCAGTTCTTC.

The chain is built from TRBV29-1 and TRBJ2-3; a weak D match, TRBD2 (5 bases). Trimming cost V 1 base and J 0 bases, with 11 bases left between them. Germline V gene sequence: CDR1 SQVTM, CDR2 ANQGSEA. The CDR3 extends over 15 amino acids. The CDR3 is CSVEGPSLSTDTQYF. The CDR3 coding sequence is TGCAGCGTTGAAGGCCCTAGCCTTAGCACAGATACGCAGTATTTT.

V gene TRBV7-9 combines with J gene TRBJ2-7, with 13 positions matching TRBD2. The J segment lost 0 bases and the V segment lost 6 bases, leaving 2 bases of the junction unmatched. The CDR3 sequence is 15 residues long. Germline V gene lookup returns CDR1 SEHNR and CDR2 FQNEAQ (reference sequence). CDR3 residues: CASRTSGGSSYEQYF. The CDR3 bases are TGTGCCAGCAGGACTAGCGGGGGGAGCTCCTACGAGCAGTACTTC.

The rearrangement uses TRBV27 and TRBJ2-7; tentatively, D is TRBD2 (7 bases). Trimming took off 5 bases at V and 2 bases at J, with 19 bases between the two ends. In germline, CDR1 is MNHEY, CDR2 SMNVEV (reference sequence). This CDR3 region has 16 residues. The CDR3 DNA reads TGTGCCAGCAGTCCGAGGTCCCCGGGGGGCGCCTACGAGCAGTACTTC. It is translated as CASSPRSPGGAYEQYF.

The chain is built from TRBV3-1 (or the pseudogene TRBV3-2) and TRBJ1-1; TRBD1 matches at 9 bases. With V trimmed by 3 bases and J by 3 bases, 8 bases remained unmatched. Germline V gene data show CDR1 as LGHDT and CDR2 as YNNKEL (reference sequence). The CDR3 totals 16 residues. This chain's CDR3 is CASSQDRGWGDTEAFF. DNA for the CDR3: TGTGCCAGCAGCCAGGACAGGGGTTGGGGCGACACTGAAGCTTTCTTT.

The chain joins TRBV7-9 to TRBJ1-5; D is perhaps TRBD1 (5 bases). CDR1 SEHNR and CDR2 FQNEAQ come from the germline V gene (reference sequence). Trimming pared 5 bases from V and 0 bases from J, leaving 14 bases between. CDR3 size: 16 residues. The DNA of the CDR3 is TGTGCCAGCAGCACCGGGGGGATATATAGCAATCAGCCCCAGCATTTT. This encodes CASSTGGIYSNQPQHF.

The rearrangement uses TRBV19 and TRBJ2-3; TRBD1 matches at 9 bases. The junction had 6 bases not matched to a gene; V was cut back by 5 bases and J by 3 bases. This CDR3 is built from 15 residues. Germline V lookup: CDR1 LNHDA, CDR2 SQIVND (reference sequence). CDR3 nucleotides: TGTGCCAGTAGTGCAAGGGACAGGGCTACAGATACGCAGTATTTT. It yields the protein CASSARDRATDTQYF.

CDR3 sequence reads: CASSPGTGDEKLFF. The CDR3 DNA is TGTGCCAGCAGTCCCGGGACAGGGGATGAAAAACTGTTTTTT. This chain connects TRBV28 to TRBJ1-4; 10 bases map to TRBD1. The germline V gene encodes CDR1 MDHEN and CDR2 SYDVKM. This CDR3 spans 14 amino acids. Trimming took 5 bases from V and 6 from J; bases not matched to a gene: 3.

CDR3 region: CASSRENTIYF. In DNA form, the CDR3 reads TGCGCCAGCAGCCGAGAAAACACCATATATTTT. The chain links TRBV4-1 to TRBJ1-3, with D unclear. The CDR3 consists of 11 residues. CDR1 and CDR2 (germline): MGHRA, YSYEKL. V lost 4 bases, J lost 6 bases, and 4 bases lay in between.

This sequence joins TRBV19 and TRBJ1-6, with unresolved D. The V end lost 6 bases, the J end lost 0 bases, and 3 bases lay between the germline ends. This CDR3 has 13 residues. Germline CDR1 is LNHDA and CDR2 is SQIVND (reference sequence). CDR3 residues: CASSSSYNSPLHF. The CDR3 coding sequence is TGTGCCAGTAGCAGCTCCTATAATTCACCCCTCCACTTT.

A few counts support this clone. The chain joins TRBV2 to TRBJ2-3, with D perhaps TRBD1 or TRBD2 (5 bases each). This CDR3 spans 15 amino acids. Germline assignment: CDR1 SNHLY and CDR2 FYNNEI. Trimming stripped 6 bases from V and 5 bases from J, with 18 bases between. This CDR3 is CASSESPGTRDTQYF. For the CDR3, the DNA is TGTGCCAGCAGCGAATCCCCCGGGACGAGAGATACGCAGTATTTT.

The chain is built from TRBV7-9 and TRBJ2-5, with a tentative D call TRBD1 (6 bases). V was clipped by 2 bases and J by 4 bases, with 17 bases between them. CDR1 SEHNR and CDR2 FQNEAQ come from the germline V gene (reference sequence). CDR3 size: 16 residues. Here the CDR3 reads CASSLSLQGGGETQYF. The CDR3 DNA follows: TGTGCCAGCAGCTTATCATTACAGGGCGGTGGAGAGACCCAGTACTTC. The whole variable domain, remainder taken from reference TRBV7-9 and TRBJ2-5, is DTGVSQNPRHKITKRGQNVTFRCDPISEHNRLYWYRQTLGQGPEFLTYFQNEAQLEKSRLLSDRFSAERPKGSFSTLEIQRTEQGDSAMYLCASSLSLQGGGETQYFGPGTRLLVL.

CDR3 coding DNA: TGTGCCAGCAGCTTGGGACAGGTTAACTATGGCTACACCTTC. It is translated as CASSLGQVNYGYTF. This chain joins TRBV5-6 and TRBJ1-2, with D possibly being TRBD1 (6 bases). Trimming cost V 0 bases and J 1 base, with 7 bases left between them. The CDR3 covers 14 residues. Germline V gives CDR1 SGHDT, CDR2 YYEEEE.

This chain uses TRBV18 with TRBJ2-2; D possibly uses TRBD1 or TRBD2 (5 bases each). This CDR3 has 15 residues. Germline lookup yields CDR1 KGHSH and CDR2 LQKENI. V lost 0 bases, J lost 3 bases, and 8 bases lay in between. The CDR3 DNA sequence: TGTGCCAGCTCACCACCCCGGGGCTACACCGGGGAGCTGTTTTTT. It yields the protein CASSPPRGYTGELFF. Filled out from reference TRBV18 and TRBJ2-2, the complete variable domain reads NAGVMQNPRHLVRRRGQEARLRCSPMKGHSHVYWYRQLPEEGLKFMVYLQKENIIDESGMPKERFSAEFPKEGPSILRIQQVVRGDSAAYFCASSPPRGYTGELFFGEGSRLTVL.

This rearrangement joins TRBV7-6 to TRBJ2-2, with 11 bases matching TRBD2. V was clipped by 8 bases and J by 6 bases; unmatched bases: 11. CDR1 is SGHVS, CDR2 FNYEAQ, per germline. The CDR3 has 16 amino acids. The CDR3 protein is CASGHSGGALAGELFF. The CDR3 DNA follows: TGTGCCAGCGGACATAGCGGGGGGGCCCTGGCCGGGGAGCTGTTTTTT.

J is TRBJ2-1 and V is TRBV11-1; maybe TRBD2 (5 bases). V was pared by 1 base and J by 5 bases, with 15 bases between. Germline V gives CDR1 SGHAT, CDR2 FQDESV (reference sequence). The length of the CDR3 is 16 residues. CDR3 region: CASSLVRGVWNNEQFF. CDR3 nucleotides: TGTGCCAGCAGCTTAGTCCGGGGAGTGTGGAACAATGAGCAGTTCTTC.

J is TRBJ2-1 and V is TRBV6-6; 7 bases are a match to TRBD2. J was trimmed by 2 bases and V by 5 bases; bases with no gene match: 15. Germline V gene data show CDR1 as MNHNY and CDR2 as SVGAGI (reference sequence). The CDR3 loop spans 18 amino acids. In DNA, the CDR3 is TGTGCCAGCAGTCCGACTAGCTCTCGGTTTGGGACCTACAATGAGCAGTTCTTC. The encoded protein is CASSPTSSRFGTYNEQFF.